These 7 T cell receptor beta chains were sequenced from one sample in a study of memory CD4+ T cells and cytomegalovirus serostatus. TCRdb's table, derived via immunoSEQ multiplex PCR, lists solely in-frame clones and lacks some. In the table there are tens of thousands of clones, roughly 76% of which are singletons. Single viable CD3+CD4+CD8-CD45RO+ cells were sorted as the memory CD4+ T cells. Sequences were obtained from memory CD4+ T cells from blood. Source of these receptors: an adult in good health and CMV-seronegative.

The chain carries TRBV6-6 and TRBJ2-1; perhaps TRBD2 as D (5 bases). V was cut by 0 bases and J by 4 bases, with 7 bases left in between. Germline V CDR1 and CDR2: MNHNY, SVGAGI (reference sequence). The CDR3 extends over 14 amino acids. The CDR3 here is CASSYSRVYNEQFF. In nucleotides, the CDR3 is TGTGCCAGCAGTTACTCGCGGGTATACAATGAGCAGTTCTTC.

The V call is TRBV10-3, the J call TRBJ2-3; D may correspond to TRBD1 or TRBD2 (5 bases each). Germline V gene lookup returns CDR1 ENHRY and CDR2 SYGVKD. The V end was cut by 4 bases, the J end by 2 bases, with 10 bases between. The CDR3 covers 14 residues. The CDR3 DNA follows: TGTGCCATCAGTGGGGACGGGAACACAGATACGCAGTATTTT. Protein: CAISGDGNTDTQYF.

This clone was counted only a few times. V and J are TRBV28 and TRBJ1-3; D ambiguous. V was shortened by 4 bases and J by 7 bases, with 8 bases between the two germline ends. CDR1 is MDHEN, CDR2 SYDVKM, per germline. CDR3 size: 12 residues. The CDR3 loop is CASSSGTNTIYF. The CDR3 DNA is TGTGCCAGCAGTTCTGGAACCAACACCATATATTTT.

The V gene is TRBV13, the J gene TRBJ1-2; D ambiguous. Germline-derived CDR1 and CDR2 are PRHDT and FYEKMQ (reference sequence). V dropped 2 bases and J dropped 8 bases, with 9 bases sitting between them. The CDR3 extends over 12 amino acids. DNA of the CDR3: TGTGCCAGCAGCTTACCGGGGATCGGCTACACCTTC. Its protein product is CASSLPGIGYTF.

A few counts support this clone. The chain combines TRBV9 with TRBJ2-1, with 11 bases identical to TRBD2. V lost 6 bases and J lost 7; bases outside the gene matches: 9. Germline V gene lookup returns CDR1 SGDLS and CDR2 YYNGEE. The CDR3 extends over 15 amino acids. The CDR3 region is CASNRAGLAENEQFF. CDR3 bases: TGTGCCAGCAATAGGGCGGGACTAGCGGAGAATGAGCAGTTCTTC. The whole variable domain, remainder taken from reference TRBV9 and TRBJ2-1, is DSGVTQTPKHLITATGQRVTLRCSPRSGDLSVYWYQQSLDQGLQFLIQYYNGEERAKGNILERFSAQQFPDLHSELNLSSLELGDSALYFCASNRAGLAENEQFFGPGTRLTVL.

This chain links TRBV25-1 with TRBJ2-3, with 8 bases that match TRBD2. The CDR3 loop spans 16 amino acids. The J segment lost 3 bases and the V segment lost 5 bases, leaving 10 bases of the junction unmatched. Germline V gives CDR1 MGHDK, CDR2 SYGVNS. CDR3 sequence (DNA): TGTGCCAGCAGTCCCCGAGGAGCGGGAGATACAGATACGCAGTATTTT. Its translation is CASSPRGAGDTDTQYF.

This clone appeared once. The chain's CDR3 is CASSGVTGNQPQHF. DNA of the CDR3: TGTGCCAGCAGTGGGGTGACAGGGAATCAGCCCCAGCATTTT. The chain employs TRBV2 and TRBJ1-5; 7 bases fit TRBD1. The CDR3 spans 14 residues. The J segment lost 4 bases and the V segment lost 4 bases, leaving 4 bases of the junction unmatched. In germline, CDR1 is SNHLY, CDR2 FYNNEI.